Following are 27 T cell receptor beta chains from one sample sequenced in a study of OX40 agonist ivuxolimab in advanced cancers. Clones were read by immunoSEQ multiplex PCR, and TCRdb kept only the in-frame ones, dropping some. Of more than 100,000 clones listed, approximately 90% are singletons. Source: CD4+ or CD8+ T cells sorted from blood, taken in a trial of the OX40 agonist ivuxolimab. All receptors come from an adult with an advanced solid tumor such as melanoma, head and neck, liver or kidney cancer.

The V and J genes are TRBV27 and TRBJ2-7; D remains unclear. The CDR3 is 15 amino acids. V lost 6 bases and J lost 2, with 17 bases in between. The germline V gene has CDR1 MNHEY and CDR2 SMNVEV (reference sequence). As DNA, the CDR3 is TGTGCCAGCAGCAAATCCGGGTCACAAGCCTACGAGCAGTACTTC. Protein sequence: CASSKSGSQAYEQYF.

The chain employs TRBV5-4 and TRBJ2-3; 15 bases map to TRBD2. CDR1 is SGHNT and CDR2 is YYREEE in the germline V gene (reference sequence). The CDR3 contains 19 residues. V lost 0 bases to trimming and J lost 6 bases; unmatched junction nucleotides: 11. CDR3 in DNA: TGTGCCAGCAGCTTGGAGGGACTAGCGGGAGGTCCGGAGTTGGATACGCAGTATTTT. Amino acid sequence: CASSLEGLAGGPELDTQYF.

J is TRBJ2-1 and V is TRBV6-1; D is unresolved. The CDR3 contains 16 residues. The V gene's germline CDR1 is MNHNS and CDR2 SASEGT. The V and J ends lost 4 bases and 4 bases respectively, with 17 bases between them. Written as DNA, the CDR3 is TGTGCCAGCAGTGGCGGACGCCCCACCCGGTACAATGAGCAGTTCTTC. Its translation is CASSGGRPTRYNEQFF.

J is TRBJ2-5 and V is TRBV28, with D perhaps TRBD1 or TRBD2 (5 bases each). The germline CDR1 and CDR2 sequences are MDHEN and SYDVKM. The CDR3 covers 17 residues. V was clipped by 1 base and J by 3 bases, with 18 bases between them. The CDR3 bases are TGTGCCAGCAGTTTATCTCCCGGGACCGCGGGCGAAGAGACCCAGTACTTC. Amino acid sequence: CASSLSPGTAGEETQYF.

The V call is TRBV2, the J call TRBJ2-2; TRBD1 might be the D (6 bases). The V end was cut by 4 bases, the J end by 6 bases, with 15 bases between. The CDR3 length is 15 residues. Germline lookup yields CDR1 SNHLY and CDR2 FYNNEI. CDR3 coding DNA: TGTGCCAGCAGTGTGCAGGGGAAAGGGGCCGGGGAGCTGTTTTTT. Protein product: CASSVQGKGAGELFF. The whole variable domain, filled in from reference TRBV2 and TRBJ2-2, reads EPEVTQTPSHQVTQMGQEVILRCVPISNHLYFYWYRQILGQKVEFLVSFYNNEISEKSEIFDDQFSVERPDGSNFTLKIRSTKLEDSAMYFCASSVQGKGAGELFFGEGSRLTVL.

The chain joins TRBV27 to TRBJ2-1; D tentatively fits TRBD1 or TRBD2 (6 bases each). Looked up from germline, CDR1 is MNHEY and CDR2 is SMNVEV (reference sequence). The CDR3 is made up of 14 amino acids. The germline V and J ends were trimmed by 5 bases and 4 bases, with 12 bases remaining between them. The CDR3 region is CASSKQGGYNEQFF. CDR3 in DNA: TGTGCCAGCAGTAAACAGGGAGGTTACAATGAGCAGTTCTTC.

The chain uses TRBV9 and TRBJ1-6; unclear D gene. V shed 7 bases and J shed 0 bases, with 17 bases lying between them. From germline, CDR1 is SGDLS and CDR2 YYNGEE. This CDR3 has 17 amino acids. The CDR3 bases are TGTGCCAGCGCCAGAGGACTCCAGAGCTCCTATAATTCACCCCTCCACTTT. Translated, it gives CASARGLQSSYNSPLHF.

The chain employs TRBV9 and TRBJ2-1, with D possibly called TRBD1 or TRBD2 (5 bases each). Germline V gene data show CDR1 as SGDLS and CDR2 as YYNGEE. The CDR3 is 15 residues long. V was trimmed by 2 bases and J by 1 base, leaving 10 bases between them. The CDR3 DNA sequence: TGTGCCAGCAGCGTCAGGGACGGTTCCTACAATGAGCAGTTCTTC. Protein product: CASSVRDGSYNEQFF.

The chain employs TRBV18 and TRBJ2-7; 10 positions agree with TRBD1. With V trimmed by 6 bases and J by 1 base, 3 bases remained unmatched. The germline V gene encodes CDR1 KGHSH and CDR2 LQKENI. This CDR3 contains 14 residues. The CDR3 nucleotides are TGTGCCAGCTCGCGGACAGGGGGATCCTACGAGCAGTACTTC. Protein: CASSRTGGSYEQYF.

This chain links TRBV11-3 with TRBJ2-7, with D tentatively TRBD1 or TRBD2 (6 bases each). Germline V gives CDR1 SGHNT, CDR2 YENEEA. V lost 4 bases and J 4 bases, leaving 17 bases between the germline ends. The CDR3 totals 15 residues. Here the CDR3 DNA reads TGTGCCAGCAGCTCAGGACGGGGGCTCGGGTACGAGCAGTACTTC. This sequence encodes CASSSGRGLGYEQYF.

The V and J genes are TRBV27 and TRBJ1-3, with D maybe TRBD1 (5 bases). The CDR3 sequence is 14 residues long. The germline gives CDR1 MNHEY, CDR2 SMNVEV (reference sequence). V lost 9 bases to trimming and J lost 0 bases, with 12 bases between them. Here the CDR3 DNA reads TGTGCCAGTCGAGGGACTAACTCTGGAAACACCATATATTTT. It encodes CASRGTNSGNTIYF.

The chain couples TRBV2 to TRBJ1-5; a possible D gene is TRBD1 (6 bases). Looked up from germline, CDR1 is SNHLY and CDR2 is FYNNEI. With 5 bases removed from V and 0 bases from J, the gap between germline ends came to 11 bases. CDR3 length: 15 amino acids. CDR3 region: CASSNTGYSNQPQHF. Here the CDR3 DNA reads TGTGCCAGCAGTAATACAGGGTATAGCAATCAGCCCCAGCATTTT. Supplemented by reference TRBV2 and TRBJ1-5, the full variable domain reads EPEVTQTPSHQVTQMGQEVILRCVPISNHLYFYWYRQILGQKVEFLVSFYNNEISEKSEIFDDQFSVERPDGSNFTLKIRSTKLEDSAMYFCASSNTGYSNQPQHFGDGTRLSIL.

Written as DNA, the CDR3 is TGTGCCAGCAGTGGGACTGGGAATGAGCAGTTCTTC. Its protein is CASSGTGNEQFF. The V and J genes are TRBV2 and TRBJ2-1; possible D gene TRBD2, 5 bases. V shed 4 bases and J shed 7 bases, with 8 bases lying between them. Germline V gene sequence: CDR1 SNHLY, CDR2 FYNNEI. The CDR3 covers 12 residues.

The chain carries TRBV9 and TRBJ1-2; D gene unclear. V was shortened by 3 bases and J by 6 bases, with 18 bases between the two germline ends. The germline gives CDR1 SGDLS, CDR2 YYNGEE. CDR3 length equals 15 residues. This chain's CDR3 is CASSAATQVGDGYTF. The CDR3 coding sequence is TGTGCCAGCAGCGCAGCGACTCAAGTCGGGGATGGCTACACCTTC.

The CDR3 sequence: CASRDRGLTGELFF. Here the CDR3 DNA reads TGTGCCAGTAGGGACCGGGGACTCACCGGGGAGCTGTTTTTT. V usage is TRBV19 and J usage is TRBJ2-2; possibly TRBD2 for D (6 bases). The germline V gene has CDR1 LNHDA and CDR2 SQIVND (reference sequence). The CDR3 totals 14 residues. V was clipped by 6 bases and J by 4 bases, with 12 bases between them.

The gene calls are TRBV10-1 and TRBJ1-1, with unresolved D. The CDR3 length is 15 residues. V shed 3 bases and J shed 4 bases, with 15 bases lying between them. Germline assignment: CDR1 WNHNN and CDR2 SYGVQD (reference sequence). CDR3 DNA: TGCGCCAGCAGTGATATCACGGGAGCCGGCACTGAAGCTTTCTTT. This encodes CASSDITGAGTEAFF.

This chain uses TRBV4-3 with TRBJ2-3, with 13 bases aligning to TRBD2. The length of the CDR3 is 18 residues. The V gene's germline CDR1 is LGHNA and CDR2 YSLEER. The V gene end was trimmed by 0 bases and the J gene end by 4 bases; junction bases not matched to a gene: 7. CDR3 nucleotide sequence: TGCGCCAGCAGCCAAGATTTTTCGACTAGCGGGAGGCCAGATACGCAGTATTTT. Translating it yields CASSQDFSTSGRPDTQYF.

This chain uses TRBV11-2 with TRBJ1-1, with 10 nucleotides matching TRBD1. Germline CDR1 is SGHAT and CDR2 is FQNNGV. Trimming at V came to 5 bases and at J to 4 bases, leaving 7 bases not matched to a gene. The CDR3 is made up of 15 amino acids. CDR3 protein: CASSMTGGRSTEAFF. The CDR3, as DNA: TGTGCCAGCAGCATGACAGGGGGCAGGAGCACTGAAGCTTTCTTT.

The rearrangement uses TRBV5-1 and TRBJ2-7; perhaps TRBD2 as D (6 bases). The CDR3 length is 13 residues. Germline V gene sequence: CDR1 SGHRS, CDR2 YFSETQ. Trimming removed 3 bases at V and 9 bases at J, with 16 bases between. In nucleotides, the CDR3 is TGCGCCAGCAGCTCTGATAATTTGCGGGGGCAGTACTTC. Its translation is CASSSDNLRGQYF.

V and J are TRBV18 and TRBJ1-4; possible D gene TRBD1, 5 bases. The CDR3 contains 13 residues. Per the germline V gene, CDR1 is KGHSH and CDR2 is LQKENI. The germline V and J ends were trimmed by 2 bases and 10 bases, with 11 bases remaining between them. As DNA, the CDR3 is TGTGCCAGCTCACCAGGGGGAGAAAGAAAACTGTTTTTT. Encoded protein: CASSPGGERKLFF.

The chain links TRBV7-9 to TRBJ2-7; 8 nucleotides match TRBD2. With 5 bases clipped from V and 0 bases from J, the junction kept 6 bases outside the gene matches. This CDR3 contains 15 residues. CDR1 and CDR2 (germline): SEHNR, FQNEAQ (reference sequence). CDR3 sequence: CASSPRGGNSYEQYF. CDR3 DNA sequence: TGTGCCAGCAGCCCTCGCGGGGGGAACTCCTACGAGCAGTACTTC. Drawing the rest from reference TRBV7-9 and TRBJ2-7, the complete variable domain is DTGVSQNPRHKITKRGQNVTFRCDPISEHNRLYWYRQTLGQGPEFLTYFQNEAQLEKSRLLSDRFSAERPKGSFSTLEIQRTEQGDSAMYLCASSPRGGNSYEQYFGPGTRLTVT.

This clone showed up just once. This chain joins TRBV9 and TRBJ1-2; the match to TRBD1 covers 9 bases. V was pared by 0 bases and J by 7 bases, with 16 bases of the junction left unmatched. The CDR3 is 18 amino acids. From germline, CDR1 is SGDLS and CDR2 YYNGEE. In nucleotides, the CDR3 is TGTGCCAGCAGCGTAGAGTTCGGGAGGGGACAGGGTAGGCTTGGCTACACCTTC. As protein: CASSVEFGRGQGRLGYTF.

This sequence joins TRBV5-1 and TRBJ2-7; 10 positions agree with TRBD1. The CDR3 sequence is 17 residues long. The junction had 13 bases not matched to a gene; V was cut back by 0 bases and J by 7 bases. The germline gives CDR1 SGHRS, CDR2 YFSETQ. CDR3 amino acids: CASSLGTWGQGLGEQYF. In nucleotides, the CDR3 is TGCGCCAGCAGCTTGGGGACCTGGGGACAGGGGTTAGGGGAGCAGTACTTC.

The chain links TRBV2 to TRBJ2-3; 11 bases line up with TRBD1. The CDR3 consists of 15 residues. Trimming at V came to 5 bases and at J to 3 bases, leaving 4 bases not matched to a gene. Germline lookup yields CDR1 SNHLY and CDR2 FYNNEI. The CDR3 DNA follows: TGTGCCAGCAGTCCGGACAGGGGGCTTACAGATACGCAGTATTTT. Its protein product is CASSPDRGLTDTQYF.

V gene TRBV4-2 combines with J gene TRBJ2-5; D is perhaps TRBD1 (5 bases). Germline-derived CDR1 and CDR2 are LGHNA and YNFKEQ. The CDR3 is 14 amino acids. Trimming left V 5 bases short and J 5 bases short, with 15 bases between. The CDR3 DNA sequence: TGTGCCAGCAGCTTGGTTCAGGGTGCGGAGACCCAGTACTTC. Residues: CASSLVQGAETQYF.

Only one count was recorded for this clone. V is TRBV6-5 and J is TRBJ2-1; D call uncertain. This CDR3 contains 13 residues. The V end was cut by 5 bases, the J end by 5 bases, with 10 bases between. The germline CDR1 and CDR2 sequences are MNHEY and SVGAGI. Here the CDR3 reads CASSGGVNNEQFF. The CDR3 coding sequence is TGTGCCAGCAGTGGCGGAGTGAACAATGAGCAGTTCTTC.

The gene calls are TRBV29-1 and TRBJ1-1; D gene uncertain. This CDR3 spans 13 amino acids. The germline gives CDR1 SQVTM, CDR2 ANQGSEA. V shed 7 bases and J shed 2 bases, with 14 bases lying between them. The CDR3 spells CSAGRQVNTEAFF. In nucleotides, the CDR3 is TGCAGCGCAGGTCGTCAGGTAAACACTGAAGCTTTCTTT.